The subject of this entry is one TCR beta chain. The sample originates from a study of blood T cell repertoires in COVID-19. How the authors handled the data: Researchers report that nucleated cell counts were estimated from reference gene primer amplification. Here immunoSEQ multiplex PCR was the method, and the copy in TCRdb shows in-frame clones only, minus some. V and J calls and clone size are given by that table; D and trimming were obtained from the DNA. The sample includes over 30,000 clones, around 87% of them seen just once. V was clipped by 2 bases and J by 7 bases, with 14 bases between them. From germline, CDR1 is SEHNR and CDR2 FQNEAQ (reference sequence). There are 15 residues in the CDR3.

The material sequenced was peripheral blood. This TCR was sampled from a man older than 75 with active COVID-19. This sequence joins TRBV7-9 and TRBJ2-2; D uncertain. In DNA, the CDR3 is TGTGCCAGCAGCTTACCGACCTGGCGCGGCGGGGAGCTGTTTTTT. Encoded protein: CASSLPTWRGGELFF.